This TCR beta chain was captured by sequencing in a study of response to subunit inactivated influenza vaccine. Study-wide results and limits: Each seasonal flu vaccination may recruit only limited new T cells, authors suggested.

Concerning this clonotype itself: Its target is unknown.

TCRdb ran MiXCR on the RT-PCR reads and lists one entry per CDR3 protein. The sample holds 590,000 or so distinct CDR3 sequences, approximately 14% seen once. CDR1 and CDR2 from the germline V gene are SNHLY and FYNNEI. The CDR3 has 14 amino acids. After removal of 7 bases from V and 6 bases from J, the junction contained 5 bases not matched to a gene. This clonotype was sampled from a man in his fifties who received an inactivated influenza vaccine. The chain links TRBV2 to TRBJ2-1; 11 bases line up with TRBD2. Sequences were derived from PBMCs from blood, sampled less than 15 days before vaccination. CDR3 sequence: CASIALAGVNEQFF. The CDR3 DNA follows: TGTGCCAGCATAGCACTAGCGGGAGTCAATGAGCAGTTCTTC.